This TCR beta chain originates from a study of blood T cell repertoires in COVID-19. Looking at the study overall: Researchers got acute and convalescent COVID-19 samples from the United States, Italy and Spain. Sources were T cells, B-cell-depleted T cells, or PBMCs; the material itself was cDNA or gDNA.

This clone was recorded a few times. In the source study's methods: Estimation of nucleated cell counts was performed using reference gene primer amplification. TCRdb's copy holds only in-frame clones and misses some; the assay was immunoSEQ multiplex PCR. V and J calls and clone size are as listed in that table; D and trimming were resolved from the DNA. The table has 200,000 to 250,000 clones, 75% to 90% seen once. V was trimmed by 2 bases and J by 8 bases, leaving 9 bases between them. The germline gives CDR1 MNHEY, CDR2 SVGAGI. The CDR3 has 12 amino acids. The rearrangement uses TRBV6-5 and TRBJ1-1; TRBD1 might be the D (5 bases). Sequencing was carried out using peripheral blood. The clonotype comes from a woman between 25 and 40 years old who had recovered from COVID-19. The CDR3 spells CASSYLAGEAFF. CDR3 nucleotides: TGTGCCAGCAGTTACCTCGCAGGGGAAGCTTTCTTT.